This TCR beta chain stems from a study of CD8 T cells in Susac syndrome (dated by TCRdb to the late 2010s). Looking at the study overall: Repertoire sequencing was used to test whether CD8+ T cell activation and differentiation in Susac syndrome was antigen driven.

On this clonotype itself: Its antigen is still unknown. Per-base qualities were not stored, and no clone one base away is much larger.

CDR1 and CDR2 are drawn from the germline V gene (reference sequence): DFQATT, SNEGSKA. Counted from cysteine to phenylalanine, this CDR3 has 14 amino acids. Here the CDR3 DNA is all that survives: 42 bases in frame from base 1. Germline trimming: 4 bases from V, 10 bases from J; junction bases outside gene matches: 15. RNA was extracted using the RNeasy kit, and about 0.45 to 1 microgram was reverse transcribed with random hexamers. TCR beta CDR3 regions were amplified with the immunoSEQ multiplex PCR assay covering 54 Vbeta and 13 Jbeta segments. To correct PCR amplification bias, a synthetic template baseline was used for both primer optimization and computational correction. Per the source publication's procedure: Reads were annotated to V, D and J genes per IMGT and analyzed with immunoSEQ Analyzer, keeping only productive sequences. To calculate clonality, Shannon entropy was normalized by log2 of the number of productive unique sequences and then subtracted from one. For each patient and control, public and private clones were evaluated within the 100 most prevalent clones. A clone was defined as Susac-specific if it was absent from the healthy and MS cohorts, from about 1,100 published viral clones and from other ImmuneACCESS disease sequences. TCRdb handled the public reads itself, with Q25 trimming in fastp and clone calling in MiXCR, and kept productive beta chains. All rows with the same CDR3 protein become a single entry with the most common DNA and genes. These V and J calls derive from TCRdb rather than the authors' analysis. The table for this sample lists 150,000 to 200,000 distinct CDR3 sequences; under 95% of them were counted only once. The top ten clones comprise under 0.085% of the sample.

Peripheral blood CD8+ and CD4+ T cells from healthy donors, Susac syndrome patients and multiple sclerosis patients were profiled by high-throughput TCR beta sequencing. Healthy donors were age- and sex-matched controls. Bulk CD8+ and CD4+ T cells were purified by magnetic negative isolation, while CD8+ TEMRA cells were enriched using FACS. Blood was drawn into EDTA tubes, processed within 24 hours, and PBMCs were isolated by density gradient centrifugation. PBMCs intended for TCR sequencing were cryopreserved in liquid nitrogen and were subsequently thawed in a 37 degrees C water bath. The sorted or isolated CD4+, CD8+ and CD8+ TEMRA cells reached a purity of at least 90%. The paper as a whole reports these results and caveats: The number of individuals in the TCR sequencing and HLA analysis was acknowledged as relatively small.

Sequencing was carried out using CD4+ T cells from PBMCs. This sequence originates from a human donor in good health. The V and J segments used are TRBV20-1 and TRBJ1-1, with 7 junctional bases fitting TRBD1. The nucleotides are TGCAGTGCTACCCGACAGGGTGGGCTGTCTGGAGCTTTCTTT. It translates as CSATRQGGLSGAFF.